This TCR beta chain was profiled in a study of blood T cell repertoires in COVID-19. About the research overall: Acute-phase and convalescent COVID-19 samples originated in the United States, Italy and Spain.

Methods used by the authors: Amplification of reference gene primers was used by the study to estimate nucleated cell counts. Clones were sequenced by immunoSEQ multiplex PCR, and TCRdb holds only the in-frame ones, with some missing. The DNA was the basis for D and trimming; V, J and clone size are from that table. The data contain fewer than 300,000 clones, 80% to 95% of them singletons. The trim removed 6 bases at V and 5 bases at J, leaving 9 bases unmatched. CDR3 length equals 14 residues. The V gene's germline CDR1 is MDHEN and CDR2 SYDVKM. The J gene is TRBJ2-7, the V gene TRBV28; 8 positions agree with TRBD2. The sequence was collected from a woman aged 25 to 39 with COVID-19, enrolled during active disease. The sequenced sample was peripheral blood. CDR3 coding DNA: TGTGCCAGCAGCCGCTCCGGGGGGGGAAACGAGCAGTACTTC. This translates into CASSRSGGGNEQYF. The whole variable domain, filled in from reference TRBV28 and TRBJ2-7, reads DVKVTQSSRYLVKRTGEKVFLECVQDMDHENMFWYRQDPGLGLRLIYFSYDVKMKEKGDIPEGYSVSREKKERFSLILESASTNQTSMYLCASSRSGGGNEQYFGPGTRLTVT.